These 16 T cell receptor beta chains were all obtained from the same sample, sequenced in a study of blood T cell repertoires in COVID-19. TCRdb's table, derived via immunoSEQ multiplex PCR, lists solely in-frame clones and lacks some. The sample consists of about 80,000 clones, roughly 82% of them appearing once. The sequenced material came from peripheral blood. The receptors here all came from a man older than 75 with acute or convalescent COVID-19.

This clone was seen only a few times. The J gene is TRBJ1-2, the V gene TRBV28; TRBD1 is a possible D gene (6 bases). The germline V gene encodes CDR1 MDHEN and CDR2 SYDVKM. The CDR3 covers 13 residues. V dropped 5 bases and J dropped 4 bases, with 11 bases sitting between them. The CDR3 nucleotides are TGTGCCAGCAGTCCCGCAGGGGTCTATGGCTACACCTTC. It translates to CASSPAGVYGYTF.

The chain recombines TRBV30 with TRBJ2-7; 10 positions match TRBD1. V dropped 0 bases and J dropped 2; count of bases not matched to a gene: 4. The CDR3 is 15 residues long. Germline values: CDR1 GTSNPN, CDR2 SVGIG (reference sequence). CDR3 region: CAWSVGTGVPYEQYF. CDR3 in DNA: TGTGCCTGGAGTGTCGGGACAGGGGTTCCCTACGAGCAGTACTTC.

The chain carries TRBV7-8 and TRBJ1-2; TRBD1 is a possible D gene (6 bases). This CDR3 contains 16 residues. Germline-derived CDR1 and CDR2 are SGHVS and FQNEAQ. V was cut by 1 base and J by 7 bases, with 19 bases left in between. In nucleotides, the CDR3 is TGTGCCAGCAGCTTAGAGGGGGTCTTCGTTCAGGGTGGCTACACCTTC. Amino acid sequence: CASSLEGVFVQGGYTF.

The V gene is TRBV3-1 (or the pseudogene TRBV3-2), the J gene TRBJ1-1; D remains unclear. Between the trimmed V and J ends, which lost 0 bases and 7 bases, there was a span of 12 bases. The CDR3 length is 14 residues. From germline, CDR1 is LGHDT and CDR2 YNNKEL (reference sequence). The CDR3, as DNA: TGTGCCAGCAGCCAAGATCGGAGGGCAGGTGAAGCTTTCTTT. Residues: CASSQDRRAGEAFF.

This chain links TRBV5-4 with TRBJ2-5, with TRBD1 identical over 10 bases. CDR3 size: 13 residues. Germline CDR1 and CDR2: SGHNT and YYREEE (reference sequence). V lost 4 bases, J lost 4 bases, and 1 base stayed unmatched. The CDR3 DNA sequence: TGTGCCAGCAGCAGGGACAGGGGAGAGACCCAGTACTTC. Amino acid sequence: CASSRDRGETQYF.

This chain links TRBV30 with TRBJ1-1; maybe TRBD1 (6 bases). The CDR3 length is 12 residues. The ends were cut back, 1 base at V and 5 bases at J, with 8 bases in the middle. CDR1 and CDR2 (germline): GTSNPN, SVGIG (reference sequence). The CDR3 is CAWSARGTEAFF. CDR3 DNA: TGTGCCTGGAGTGCCAGGGGAACTGAAGCTTTCTTT.

In its sample, this clone was seen once. This sequence joins TRBV9 and TRBJ1-3, with TRBD1 as a possible D gene (6 bases). Germline loops: CDR1 SGDLS, CDR2 YYNGEE. Trimming left V 0 bases short and J 0 bases short, with 7 bases between. This CDR3 contains 15 residues. The CDR3 DNA reads as TGTGCCAGCAGCGTAGGCAGGGGCTCTGGAAACACCATATATTTT. This sequence encodes CASSVGRGSGNTIYF.

This chain connects TRBV18 to TRBJ1-6; D might be TRBD1 (5 bases). V was shortened by 2 bases and J by 8 bases, with 10 bases between the two germline ends. This CDR3 spans 14 amino acids. The germline gives CDR1 KGHSH, CDR2 LQKENI. This CDR3 is CASSPNLGDSPLHF. As DNA, the CDR3 is TGTGCCAGCTCACCAAACCTAGGGGATTCACCCCTCCACTTT.

The rearrangement links TRBV5-1 to TRBJ2-6; possible D gene TRBD1, 5 bases. In germline, CDR1 is SGHRS, CDR2 YFSETQ. Trimming shortened V by 4 bases and J by 8 bases, and 13 bases separated the two germline ends. CDR3 size: 14 residues. Here the CDR3 DNA reads TGCGCCAGCAGCACCGACAGTCTCACCAACGTCCTGACTTTC. Translation gives CASSTDSLTNVLTF.

This chain links TRBV15 with TRBJ1-1; 7 bases fit TRBD1. Germline V gene lookup returns CDR1 LNHNV and CDR2 YYDKDF (reference sequence). The CDR3 sequence is 14 residues long. V trimming: 3 bases; J trimming: 6 bases; junction bases outside the gene matches: 7. DNA of the CDR3: TGTGCCACCAGCAGCGGGACAGATAATTCTGAAGCTTTCTTT. It codes for CATSSGTDNSEAFF.

The chain recombines TRBV5-1 with TRBJ2-5, with 7 bases that match TRBD1. The CDR3 length is 13 residues. Germline assignment: CDR1 SGHRS and CDR2 YFSETQ. Unmatched junction bases numbered 3, after V lost 4 bases and J lost 3 bases. CDR3 residues: CASSPGTEETQYF. The CDR3 nucleotides are TGCGCCAGCAGCCCGGGGACAGAAGAGACCCAGTACTTC.

The chain uses TRBV30 and TRBJ1-2; no clear D. CDR3 length: 15 residues. CDR1 is GTSNPN and CDR2 is SVGIG in the germline V gene (reference sequence). V dropped 2 bases and J dropped 3 bases, with 16 bases sitting between them. The CDR3 nucleotides are TGTGCCTGGAGTACGCGGGGAGGGAGCGACTATGGCTACACCTTC. This translates into CAWSTRGGSDYGYTF.

The chain combines TRBV9 with TRBJ1-3; D gene unclear. V was cut by 0 bases and J by 8 bases, with 6 bases left in between. From germline, CDR1 is SGDLS and CDR2 YYNGEE. There are 12 residues in the CDR3. The CDR3 nucleotides are TGTGCCAGCAGCGTAGTCCCCGACACCATATATTTT. Encoded protein: CASSVVPDTIYF.

The V call is TRBV5-4, the J call TRBJ2-1; 15 bases align to TRBD2. V shed 10 bases and J 8 bases; nucleotides not matched to a gene: 7. The germline CDR1 and CDR2 sequences are SGHNT and YYREEE (reference sequence). The length of the CDR3 is 14 residues. The DNA for the CDR3 is TGTGCCGGGACTAGCGGGGGGACTCGGGATGAGCAGTTCTTC. Amino acids: CAGTSGGTRDEQFF.

This rearrangement joins TRBV6-5 to TRBJ1-4; D uncertain. Trimming cost V 5 bases and J 0 bases, with 7 bases left between them. Per germline, CDR1 MNHEY and CDR2 SVGAGI. The CDR3 has 14 residues. CDR3 in DNA: TGTGCCAGCAGTCCGACTCCAACTAATGAAAAACTGTTTTTT. Its translation: CASSPTPTNEKLFF.

Points on this clone: At one end, the junction sequence differs from germline, possibly due to a read error. The chain combines TRBV7-2 with TRBJ2-7; 9 bases fit TRBD1. Per germline, CDR1 SGHTA and CDR2 FQGNSA. The CDR3 is 15 amino acids. The CDR3 protein is CASTLIQGAGYEQYF. The DNA for the CDR3 is TGTGCCAGCACCTTAATACAGGGGGCGGGGTACGAGCAGTACTTC.